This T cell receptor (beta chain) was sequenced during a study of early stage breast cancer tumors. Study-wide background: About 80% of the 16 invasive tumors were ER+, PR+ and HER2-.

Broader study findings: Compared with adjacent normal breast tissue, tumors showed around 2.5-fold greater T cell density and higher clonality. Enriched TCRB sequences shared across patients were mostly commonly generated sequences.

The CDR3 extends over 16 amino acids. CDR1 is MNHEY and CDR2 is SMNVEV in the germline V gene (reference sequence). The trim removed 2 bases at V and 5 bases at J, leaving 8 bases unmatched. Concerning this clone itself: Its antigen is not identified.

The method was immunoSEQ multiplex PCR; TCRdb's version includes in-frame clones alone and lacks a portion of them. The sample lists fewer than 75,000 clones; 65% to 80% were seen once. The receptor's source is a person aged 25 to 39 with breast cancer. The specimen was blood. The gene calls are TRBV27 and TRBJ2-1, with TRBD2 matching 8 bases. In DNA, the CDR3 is TGTGCCAGCAGTTTAGGGTTGCGTAGCGGGAACAATGAGCAGTTCTTC. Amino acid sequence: CASSLGLRSGNNEQFF.